A single sample gave rise to the 9 T cell receptor beta chains below, sequenced in a study of blood T cell repertoires in COVID-19. Sequenced by immunoSEQ multiplex PCR; TCRdb stores in-frame clones only, minus some. In the table there are about 150,000 clones, roughly 81% of which are singletons. The sequenced sample consisted of peripheral blood. The receptors shown here come from a woman aged 55-75 years with COVID-19, enrolled during active disease.

The V call is TRBV19, the J call TRBJ2-1, with unresolved D. There are 13 residues in the CDR3. Germline-derived CDR1 and CDR2 are LNHDA and SQIVND (reference sequence). V was cut by 5 bases and J by 2 bases, with 7 bases left in between. DNA for the CDR3: TGTGCCAGTAGTGTTTCTACCTACAATGAGCAGTTCTTC. As protein: CASSVSTYNEQFF. The full variable domain, in which reference TRBV19 and TRBJ2-1 provide the parts outside the CDR3, is DGGITQSPKYLFRKEGQNVTLSCEQNLNHDAMYWYRQDPGQGLRLIYYSQIVNDFQKGDIAEGYSVSREKKESFPLTVTSAQKNPTAFYLCASSVSTYNEQFFGPGTRLTVL.

This chain uses TRBV5-1 with TRBJ2-5, with 8 positions matching TRBD2. From germline, CDR1 is SGHRS and CDR2 YFSETQ. V trimming: 7 bases; J trimming: 1 base; junction bases outside the gene matches: 12. The CDR3 consists of 16 residues. The CDR3 DNA follows: TGCGCCAGCGGGGCCGGTACCCTAGCGGGCCAAGAGACCCAGTACTTC. Translated: CASGAGTLAGQETQYF.

The chain carries TRBV11-2 and TRBJ1-2; 7 bases align to TRBD1. With 3 bases clipped from V and 5 bases from J, the junction kept 9 bases outside the gene matches. The CDR3 loop spans 15 amino acids. The germline V gene has CDR1 SGHAT and CDR2 FQNNGV. This CDR3 reads CASSFIGGFGYGYTF. The CDR3 coding sequence is TGTGCCAGCAGCTTCATAGGGGGCTTTGGGTATGGCTACACCTTC.

The chain employs TRBV4-2 and TRBJ1-2; D gene ambiguous. The V gene's germline CDR1 is LGHNA and CDR2 YNFKEQ. The CDR3 is 15 amino acids. Trimming took off 0 bases at V and 0 bases at J, with 8 bases between the two ends. CDR3 nucleotides: TGTGCCAGCAGCCAAGATACAGATTCTAACTATGGCTACACCTTC. This sequence encodes CASSQDTDSNYGYTF.

The genes are TRBV6-5 and TRBJ1-2; possible D gene TRBD1, 5 bases. The CDR3 has 12 residues. Germline V lookup: CDR1 MNHEY, CDR2 SVGAGI. V lost 8 bases and J lost 1, with 8 bases in between. This CDR3 is CASGGGNYGYTF. The DNA of the CDR3 is TGTGCCAGCGGGGGGGGTAACTATGGCTACACCTTC.

The V call is TRBV5-1, the J call TRBJ2-7; 10 bases agree with TRBD1. Per the germline V gene, CDR1 is SGHRS and CDR2 is YFSETQ. V lost 3 bases to trimming and J lost 6 bases; unmatched junction nucleotides: 9. There are 15 residues in the CDR3. DNA of the CDR3: TGCGCCAGCAGCTGGGCGGGACAGGGGAATACCGAGCAGTACTTC. This translates into CASSWAGQGNTEQYF.

This rearrangement joins TRBV5-5 to TRBJ2-7; TRBD1 agrees at 7 bases. J lost 0 bases, V lost 4 bases, and 10 bases had no gene match. Per germline, CDR1 SGHKS and CDR2 YYEKEE (reference sequence). The CDR3 extends over 16 amino acids. The CDR3 is CASSLVQGINSYEQYV. The CDR3, as DNA: TGTGCCAGCAGCCTTGTACAGGGGATAAACTCCTACGAGCAGTACGTC.

The chain carries TRBV3-1 (or the pseudogene TRBV3-2) and TRBJ1-4; TRBD1 aligns across 9 bases. This CDR3 has 15 residues. Germline CDR1 is LGHDT and CDR2 is YNNKEL (reference sequence). V was pared by 6 bases and J by 3 bases, with 5 bases of the junction left unmatched. The CDR3 DNA reads TGTGCCAGCAGACTACAGGGGGCGGCTAATGAAAAACTGTTTTTT. It encodes CASRLQGAANEKLFF.

The J gene is TRBJ1-4, the V gene TRBV2; 10 bases match TRBD1. This CDR3 region has 15 residues. CDR1 is SNHLY, CDR2 FYNNEI, per germline. V dropped 1 base and J dropped 7; count of bases not matched to a gene: 3. Here the CDR3 DNA reads TGTGCCAGCAGTGAAGGGACAGGGGGGTTTGAAAAACTGTTTTTT. Its translation is CASSEGTGGFEKLFF.